The present T cell receptor (beta chain) was sequenced within a study of tumor and adjacent non-tumor tissue in lung cancer (dated by TCRdb to the late 2010s). Turning to the overall study: Of the cohort, some 12 patients had adenocarcinoma, 2 had squamous cell carcinoma and 1 had small cell lung cancer. The roughly 15 patients were aged about 30 to 80 years, included 10 men and 5 women, and had TNM stage I to III disease. Sequencing generated a total of 125,075,908 productive TCRbeta reads, averaging roughly 4.4 million reads per sample. Using bulk TCRbeta repertoires from 15 lung cancer patients, the study set lung tumor tissue side by side with matched distant non-tumor lung tissue. TCRbeta CDR3 sequencing was performed on 25 to 30 paired specimens, with one tumor sample and one normal lung sample collected per patient.

Summary of the overall study and its limitations: In normal lung, the top 100 clones accounted for a significantly larger cumulative share of the repertoire than in tumor tissue. Only approximately 14 patients were included in the cohort, and the need for larger samples and more detailed clinical data was noted by the authors. TCR diversity was significantly higher in younger patients, and greater tumor TCR diversity was associated with shorter overall survival and shorter disease-free survival. Peripheral blood was not sequenced, so blood TCRbeta repertoires were not examined in the lung cancer patients of the study. Neither the sequencing platform nor unique molecular identifiers are named or mentioned anywhere in the methods. TCR diversity (inverse Simpson) was significantly higher in tumor than in normal lung tissue (roughly 430 vs 170, P = 0.0075, Mann-Whitney U test).

RNA was isolated from bulk unsorted tissue, and RNA quality was assessed with a NanoDrop ND-1000 and an Agilent 2100. For the normal lung samples, distant non-tumor tissue was collected more than 3 cm away from the tumor edge. Donors were newly diagnosed lung cancer patients admitted for thoracic surgery in China between August and November 2014, without prior chemotherapy. Patients with previous radiotherapy or chemotherapy, or with another concurrent cancer, were excluded from the study. Surgical tissue pieces of 1-2 cm3 were preserved in RNAlater solution and were kept at -80 degrees C until use. Library preparation employed multiplex PCR. For sequencing, an Illumina HiSeq 2500 was employed. TCRbeta libraries were built by three rounds of nested PCR using primers (Table S4), following protocols modified from ARM-PCR. Before sequencing, PCR products in the 200-500 bp range were cut out of the gel and cleaned up using the QIAquick gel extraction kit. Regarding the original processing steps: Trimmomatic was used to clean the reads, FLASH was used to merge the reads into complete CDR3 sequences, and MiTCR was used to assign the reads to V(D)J germline segments. Clonal diversity was computed as the inverse Simpson's index with VDJtools. A read counted as productive if the sequence was in-frame and lacked a premature stop codon. TCRdb took the public reads, trimmed them with fastp at Q25, ran MiXCR for clone calling and kept in-frame beta chains. Identical CDR3 proteins give one entry, which carries the most common genes and DNA. These V and J calls originate from TCRdb's pipeline instead of the authors' own analysis. Counted in this sample were 100,000 or so distinct CDR3 sequences; 65% of them appeared once. Clones ranked in the top ten supply roughly 18% of the sample.

Comment on this clonotype: Its specific antigen is unknown. Base-call qualities are not available, and no considerably larger clone is one nucleotide away.

Sequences SGHAT (CDR1) and FQNNGV (CDR2) are obtained from the germline V gene. CDR3 length: 16 amino acids, cysteine to phenylalanine. CDR3 DNA only is kept here, 48 bases in frame from base 1. The germline V end is reduced by 7 bases and the J end by 1 base; junction bases left unmatched: 9. The chain was built from TRBV11-2 and TRBJ2-3, with TRBD1 matching 9 junction bases. This TCR derives from a man in his thirties or forties with non-small cell lung cancer. Material for sequencing was distant non-tumor lung tissue. The CDR3 reads as follows: CASNMRTGGGTDTQYF. The base sequence is TGTGCCAGCAACATGCGAACAGGGGGCGGCACAGATACGCAGTATTTT.